The 20 T cell receptor beta chains below were found in one sample sequenced in a study of CD8 T cells in Susac syndrome. An amount of RNA that ranged from roughly 0.5 to 1 ug was reverse transcribed with random hexamers. TCRdb ran MiXCR on the immunoSEQ multiplex PCR reads and lists one entry per CDR3 protein. The sample contains about 290,000 distinct CDR3 sequences, about nine tenths of which appear only once. The sample was CD8+ T cells from PBMCs. The receptors stem from a human donor with multiple sclerosis.

J is TRBJ2-1 and V is TRBV29-1, with D possibly being TRBD2 (7 bases). CDR1 SQVTM and CDR2 ANQGSEA come from the germline V gene. The V end lost 3 bases, the J end lost 0 bases, and 27 bases lay between the germline ends. The CDR3 extends over 20 amino acids. CDR3 loop: CSVDGGGGNNFRSSYNEQFF. The CDR3 bases are TGCAGCGTTGATGGGGGAGGGGGAAATAATTTTCGTAGCTCCTACAATGAGCAGTTCTTC.

This chain links TRBV29-1 with TRBJ1-1, with D maybe TRBD1 (5 bases). Trimming shortened V by 6 bases and J by 0 bases, and 11 bases separated the two germline ends. Per the germline V gene, CDR1 is SQVTM and CDR2 is ANQGSEA. The CDR3 contains 13 residues. CDR3 sequence: CSVLGTVNTEAFF. The CDR3 DNA reads as TGCAGCGTACTAGGGACGGTGAACACTGAAGCTTTCTTT.

This chain links TRBV7-9 with TRBJ2-3; the D gene is possibly TRBD1 (5 bases). Germline CDR1 is SEHNR and CDR2 is FQNEAQ (reference sequence). The ends were cut back, 1 base at V and 4 bases at J, with 9 bases in the middle. The CDR3 consists of 14 residues. CDR3: CASSLGTLSDTQYF. The CDR3 DNA is TGTGCCAGCAGCTTAGGGACATTGTCAGATACGCAGTATTTT.

The chain employs TRBV20-1 and TRBJ1-1; possible D gene TRBD1, 6 bases. The CDR3 loop spans 15 amino acids. V dropped 3 bases and J dropped 0 bases, with 14 bases sitting between them. CDR1 and CDR2 from the germline V gene are DFQATT and SNEGSKA (reference sequence). CDR3 region: CSASSWTALNTEAFF. The CDR3 bases are TGCAGTGCTAGTTCTTGGACAGCCCTGAACACTGAAGCTTTCTTT.

This clonotype was detected only once. The genes are TRBV30 and TRBJ2-2; D perhaps matches TRBD2 (6 bases). Germline V gene lookup returns CDR1 GTSNPN and CDR2 SVGIG (reference sequence). The V end was cut by 5 bases, the J end by 3 bases, with 10 bases between. The length of the CDR3 is 13 residues. CDR3 nucleotides: TGTGCCTGGGGACCGGGGGACACCGGGGAGCTGTTTTTT. This gives the protein CAWGPGDTGELFF.

DNA of the CDR3: TGTGCCAGCAGTTTTGGGACAGGAGTTTTCAGCGAGCAGTACTTC. Its protein product is CASSFGTGVFSEQYF. J is TRBJ2-7 and V is TRBV28, with 8 bases matching TRBD1. The CDR3 sequence is 15 residues long. Germline V CDR1 and CDR2: MDHEN, SYDVKM. J gave up 6 bases and V 3 bases, and 10 bases lay outside the gene matches.

The rearrangement uses TRBV6-6 and TRBJ2-7; 8 bases match TRBD1. Trimming at V came to 1 base and at J to 1 base, leaving 6 bases not matched to a gene. The CDR3 is made up of 16 amino acids. Germline CDR1 is MNHNY and CDR2 is SVGAGI (reference sequence). The CDR3 sequence is CASSYFGQGTSYEQYF. The CDR3, as DNA: TGTGCCAGCAGTTACTTTGGACAGGGAACGTCCTACGAGCAGTACTTC.

The V and J genes are TRBV28 and TRBJ2-3; D not certain. This CDR3 region has 14 residues. The V gene lost 5 bases and the J gene lost 3 bases, with 12 bases spanning the gap. CDR1 and CDR2 (germline): MDHEN, SYDVKM. CDR3: CASSPRPRTDTQYF. DNA of the CDR3: TGTGCCAGCAGTCCCCGCCCTAGGACAGATACGCAGTATTTT.

This clonotype was counted a single time. CDR3 sequence (DNA): TGCAGCGTTGAGGGACCGGGGCTAGTGTATGGCTACACCTTC. Translating gives CSVEGPGLVYGYTF. This sequence joins TRBV29-1 and TRBJ1-2; tentative D call: TRBD1 (5 bases). The CDR3 length is 14 residues. V was clipped by 3 bases and J by 5 bases, with 16 bases between them. Germline-derived CDR1 and CDR2 are SQVTM and ANQGSEA.

This chain connects TRBV29-1 to TRBJ1-2; the match to TRBD1 covers 7 bases. The germline CDR1 and CDR2 sequences are SQVTM and ANQGSEA. V shed 2 bases and J 6 bases; nucleotides not matched to a gene: 9. The CDR3 has 14 residues. The CDR3 coding sequence is TGCAGCGTTGAACGGGGAGGGGGCGATAATGGCTACACCTTC. Translation gives CSVERGGGDNGYTF.

The chain recombines TRBV30 with TRBJ1-2; TRBD1 might be the D (5 bases). The V end was cut by 2 bases, the J end by 8 bases, with 9 bases between. The germline V gene has CDR1 GTSNPN and CDR2 SVGIG (reference sequence). The CDR3 consists of 11 residues. CDR3 nucleotide sequence: TGTGCCTGGAGTCTCAGGGACGGCTACACCTTC. Its protein is CAWSLRDGYTF.

The V and J genes are TRBV27 and TRBJ1-1; D remains ambiguous. In germline, CDR1 is MNHEY, CDR2 SMNVEV (reference sequence). The CDR3 consists of 14 residues. V shed 0 bases and J shed 1 base, with 6 bases lying between them. The CDR3 DNA sequence: TGTGCCAGCAGTTTATCCCACCGGAACACTGAAGCTTTCTTT. It is translated as CASSLSHRNTEAFF.

J is TRBJ2-3 and V is TRBV10-3, with 12 nucleotides matching TRBD2. The CDR3 is 19 residues long. The junction had 15 bases not matched to a gene; V was cut back by 5 bases and J by 3 bases. CDR1 is ENHRY, CDR2 SYGVKD, per germline. CDR3 nucleotides: TGTGCCATCAGTCCTCCCCGACTAGCGGGAGAAACGAAGACAGATACGCAGTATTTT. Protein: CAISPPRLAGETKTDTQYF.

The CDR3 DNA reads TGTGCCAGCAGTTTCGGGACGGAGAACACTGAAGCTTTCTTT. It encodes CASSFGTENTEAFF. V gene TRBV12-3 or TRBV12-4 combines with J gene TRBJ1-1; possible D gene TRBD1, 5 bases. V lost 3 bases and J 1 base, leaving 9 bases between the germline ends. The CDR3 has 14 residues.

This sequence joins TRBV12-3 or TRBV12-4 and TRBJ2-1; D uncertain. This CDR3 comprises 16 residues. Trimming took off 1 base at V and 2 bases at J, with 12 bases between the two ends. The CDR3 DNA sequence: TGTGCCAGCAGTTTAGAGGCGGTTTCGGCCTACAATGAGCAGTTCTTC. Encoded protein: CASSLEAVSAYNEQFF.

The chain recombines TRBV6-6 with TRBJ2-1; 7 bases line up with TRBD2. The germline gives CDR1 MNHNY, CDR2 SVGAGI (reference sequence). This CDR3 is built from 14 residues. The ends lost 4 bases at V and 10 bases at J; junction bases unmatched: 10. The CDR3 DNA reads TGTGCCAGCAGTTTCGGACTAGAGGGTCACGAGCAGTTCTTC. This encodes CASSFGLEGHEQFF.

This clonotype turned up a few times. The chain recombines TRBV7-2 with TRBJ2-5, with D possibly matching TRBD1 (5 bases). CDR3 length: 14 residues. Germline V CDR1 and CDR2: SGHTA, FQGNSA. The V end was cut by 1 base, the J end by 4 bases, with 10 bases between. CDR3 nucleotides: TGTGCCAGCAGCTTAGAGGGCAGGGTAGAGACCCAGTACTTC. This encodes CASSLEGRVETQYF.

This sequence joins TRBV4-3 and TRBJ2-3; TRBD2 matches 9 bases. Losses at the gene ends were 4 bases for V and 6 bases for J; bases not matched to a gene: 11. The CDR3 consists of 16 residues. Germline CDR1 and CDR2: LGHNA and YSLEER. CDR3 loop: CASSPTIAGGEDTQYF. The CDR3 DNA sequence: TGCGCCAGCAGCCCCACAATTGCGGGGGGGGAGGATACGCAGTATTTT.

The V call is TRBV18, the J call TRBJ2-7; D perhaps matches TRBD1 (5 bases). This CDR3 has 15 residues. Trimming took 5 bases from V and 0 from J, leaving 14 bases between them. Germline V gene data show CDR1 as KGHSH and CDR2 as LQKENI. Here the CDR3 DNA reads TGTGCCAGCTCATCTTATGACAGCCGCTCCTACGAGCAGTACTTC. This translates into CASSSYDSRSYEQYF.

V gene TRBV19 combines with J gene TRBJ2-2; D remains unclear. The CDR3 runs 15 residues. Germline-derived CDR1 and CDR2 are LNHDA and SQIVND (reference sequence). V lost 5 bases and J lost 4, with 14 bases in between. The CDR3 spells CASSEVASPTGELFF. The CDR3 coding sequence is TGTGCCAGTAGTGAGGTAGCCTCGCCCACCGGGGAGCTGTTTTTT.